The clone carrying this T cell receptor beta chain occurred many times. The ends were cut back, 5 bases at V and 6 bases at J, with 14 bases in the middle. The CDR3 runs to 14 residues. The sample belongs to a study of Graves' ophthalmopathy and Graves' hyperthyroidism. Ophthalmopathy in the donors was of moderate-to-severe activity, with CAS ≥3, NOSPECS ≥4 and duration under 3 months. RNA transcripts were the source from which TCR beta CDR3 regions were amplified. The workflow started with a first-round RT-PCR run with HTBI primers and then moved on to a second-round multiplex PCR. TCRdb reprocessed the multiplex PCR reads via MiXCR and lists one record per CDR3 protein. The sample lists 650,000 to 900,000 distinct CDR3 sequences, about 44% occurring once.

This chain joins TRBV12-3 or TRBV12-4 and TRBJ1-5, with D perhaps TRBD1 (6 bases). This TCR was recovered from an adult man with Graves' ophthalmopathy. Sequenced material: peripheral blood. CDR3 residues: CASSRRGSGQPQHF. CDR3 DNA sequence: TGTGCCAGCAGTCGCAGGGGATCTGGTCAGCCCCAGCATTTT.